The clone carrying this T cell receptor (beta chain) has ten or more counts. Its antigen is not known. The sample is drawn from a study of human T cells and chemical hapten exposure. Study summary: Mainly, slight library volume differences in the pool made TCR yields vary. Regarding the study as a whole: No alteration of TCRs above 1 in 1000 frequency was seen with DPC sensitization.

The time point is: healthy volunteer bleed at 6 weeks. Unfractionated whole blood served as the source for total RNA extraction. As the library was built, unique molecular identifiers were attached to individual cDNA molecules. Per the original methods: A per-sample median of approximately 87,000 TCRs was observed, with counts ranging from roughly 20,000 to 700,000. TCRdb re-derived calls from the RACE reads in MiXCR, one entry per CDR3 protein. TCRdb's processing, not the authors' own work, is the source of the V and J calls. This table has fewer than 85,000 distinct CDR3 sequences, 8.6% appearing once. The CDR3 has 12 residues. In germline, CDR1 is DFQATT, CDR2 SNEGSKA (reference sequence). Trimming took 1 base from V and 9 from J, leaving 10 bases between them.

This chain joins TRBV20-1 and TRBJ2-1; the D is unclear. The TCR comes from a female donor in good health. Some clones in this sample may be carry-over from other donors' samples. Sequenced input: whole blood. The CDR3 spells CSARADPGEQFF. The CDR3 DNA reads TGCAGTGCTAGAGCGGACCCCGGTGAGCAGTTCTTC.